This T cell receptor (beta chain) was recovered during a study of cytotoxic CD8 clonotypes in ibrutinib-treated CLL. Overall study: Investigators collected response samples after a median approximately twelve months of treatment, range 6 to 36.

Repertoires were generated with immunoSEQ multiplex PCR, while TCRdb's copy carries only in-frame clones and drops some. The sample yields 25,000 to 30,000 clones, about 70% seen once. Study-level points and caveats: Public clonotypes were seen rarely and were contracted or stable on treatment.

Cryopreserved PBMCs provided roughly 2 micrograms of genomic DNA for the TCR beta libraries. As to this clone: Antigen specificity is unknown.

V lost 5 bases and J 5 bases, leaving 17 bases between the germline ends. The CDR3 loop spans 15 amino acids. The germline V gene has CDR1 SGHAT and CDR2 FQNNGV. The sequence derives from a human donor with chronic lymphocytic leukemia. Sequences were derived from PBMCs, sampled after 24 months of ibrutinib treatment. The J gene is TRBJ2-3, the V gene TRBV11-2; maybe TRBD2 (6 bases). DNA for the CDR3: TGTGCCAGCAGCGCCAATGCGGGGCCCTTAGATACGCAGTATTTT. Its protein is CASSANAGPLDTQYF.